Described below is a single T cell receptor (beta chain) sequence and its context. Its antigen is unidentified. At one end, the junction sequence differs from germline, possibly due to a read error. No cell sorting was done before RNA was extracted from the tissue. The CDR3 is 14 residues long. This record comes from a study of tumor and adjacent non-tumor tissue in lung cancer. Whole-study context: Around 4.2 million productive TCRbeta reads were obtained per sample on average. Study-level results: Significantly higher TCR diversity was found in tumor than normal lung. Top 100 clones took a larger repertoire share in normal lung.

Three rounds of nested PCR, following a modified ARM-PCR protocol, produced the TCRbeta library. TCRdb re-called the multiplex PCR reads through MiXCR, storing one row per CDR3 protein. Found here are 200,000 to 250,000 distinct CDR3 sequences, around 70% of them singletons; the top ten hold 20% to 25%. The chain links TRBV12-3 or TRBV12-4 to TRBJ2-1, with D maybe TRBD1 (8 bases). The clonotype originates from a man between 60 and 70 years old with non-small cell lung cancer. The sequenced sample consisted of lung tumor tissue. In DNA form, the CDR3 reads TGTGCAAGCAGTTTTTCACAGGGGGGGTATGAGCAGTTCTTC. Protein product: CASSFSQGGYEQFF.